These 12 T cell receptor beta chains were all obtained from the same sample, sequenced in a study of T cells expressing NK-cell markers. Following a re-call of the 5' RACE reads, TCRdb has one entry per CDR3 protein and lacks DNA. The data show approximately 420,000 distinct CDR3 sequences, and the top ten clones hold about 10%. The sample consisted of blood T cells: a sorted CD56 or NKG2C T cell subset, CD4+ or CD8+ T cells, or bulk PBMC T cells (not recorded which). Every receptor here comes from a woman in her forties or fifties in good health.

The genes are TRBV3-1 and TRBJ1-4; TCRdb selects TRBD1, and the lack of DNA leaves this call unchecked. CDR3 length: 18 amino acids. The germline CDR1 and CDR2 sequences are LGHDT and YNNKEL (reference sequence). The CDR3 region is CASSQAFRGTRINEKLFF. The full variable domain, completed using reference TRBV3-1 and TRBJ1-4, is DTAVSQTPKYLVTQMGNDKSIKCEQNLGHDTMYWYKQDSKKFLKIMFSYNNKELIINETVPNRFSPKSPDKAHLNLHINSLELGDSAVYFCASSQAFRGTRINEKLFFGSGTQLSVL.

The chain joins TRBV20-1 to TRBJ2-1; absent DNA, TCRdb's TRBD1 call cannot be checked. Per germline, CDR1 DFQATT and CDR2 SNEGSKA (reference sequence). This CDR3 is built from 13 residues. CDR3: CSASRGPYNEQFF.

V and J are TRBV6-2 or TRBV6-3 and TRBJ2-1; the TCRdb call, TRBD1, lacks DNA for checking. This CDR3 has 14 amino acids. Germline V gene sequence: CDR1 MNHEY, CDR2 SVGEGT. Here the CDR3 reads CASRGRELYNEQFF.

The rearrangement joins TRBV7-9 to TRBJ1-1; the D call of TRBD1 rests on TCRdb alone, since no DNA is present to check it. The CDR3 totals 15 residues. Germline V gene lookup returns CDR1 SEHNR and CDR2 FQNEAQ (reference sequence). This CDR3 reads CASSLGGGPGGEAFF.

This chain links TRBV24-1 with TRBJ2-2; TCRdb lists TRBD2, though no DNA is available to test this call. The CDR3 is 15 residues long. The germline gives CDR1 KGHDR, CDR2 SFDVKD. Here the CDR3 reads CATSDLAGDTGELFF.

V usage is TRBV5-1 and J usage is TRBJ1-1. The CDR3 length is 15 residues. Germline lookup yields CDR1 SGHRS and CDR2 YFSETQ. The CDR3 sequence is CASSFGGSENTEAFF.

J is TRBJ2-2 and V is TRBV2; with no DNA, the TCRdb D assignment of TRBD2 cannot be verified. From germline, CDR1 is SNHLY and CDR2 FYNNEI. CDR3 length: 17 amino acids. The CDR3 spells CASSGFSGSIGTGELFF.

The chain has TRBV6-6 and TRBJ1-2. The CDR3 runs 11 residues. Germline V gene data show CDR1 as MNHNY and CDR2 as SVGAGI (reference sequence). This chain's CDR3 is CASNEPYGYTF.

The chain recombines TRBV2 with TRBJ1-1; the D call of TRBD1 rests on TCRdb alone, since no DNA is present to check it. CDR1 is SNHLY and CDR2 is FYNNEI in the germline V gene. The CDR3 has 12 amino acids. CDR3: CARMDRGTEAFF.

This chain joins TRBV14 and TRBJ2-7; no DNA is available, so the TRBD1 call from TCRdb remains unchecked. This CDR3 has 14 residues. Germline V gives CDR1 SGHDN, CDR2 FVKESK. The CDR3 is CASSQRQATYEQYF.

V gene TRBV7-6 combines with J gene TRBJ1-5; as DNA is missing, the TRBD1 call by TCRdb cannot be tested. This CDR3 spans 20 amino acids. Germline values: CDR1 SGHVS, CDR2 FNYEAQ. The CDR3 loop is CASSLGRLGTGGHVPRPQHF.

This chain joins TRBV28 and TRBJ1-6. This CDR3 spans 15 amino acids. Per the germline V gene, CDR1 is MDHEN and CDR2 is SYDVKM. The CDR3 protein is CASSTGPIANSPLHF. Full variable domain (missing parts from reference TRBV28 and TRBJ1-6): DVKVTQSSRYLVKRTGEKVFLECVQDMDHENMFWYRQDPGLGLRLIYFSYDVKMKEKGDIPEGYSVSREKKERFSLILESASTNQTSMYLCASSTGPIANSPLHFGNGTRLTVT.